These T cell receptor beta chains were read from a single sample in a study of shared clonotypes between healthy human individuals. Data came from immunoSEQ multiplex PCR; TCRdb stores just in-frame clones and leaves some out. Of around 1.6 million clones in the sample, 98% were seen once. Material for sequencing was naive CD4+ T cells sorted from blood. The receptors were gathered from a man aged 30 to 45 in good health. Both conserved end residues are part of each CDR3. The order of the fields is V gene, D gene, clone size, J gene, CDR3 protein, CDR3 DNA. D genes are given only for firm matches. Clone sizes are given selectively: once, few, many, or a class where the clone is expanded.

v_call: TRBV11-1
d_call: -
clone_size: -
j_call: TRBJ2-2
cdr3_aa: CASSFQYGELFF
cdr3_nt: TGTGCCAGCAGCTTTCAATACGGGGAGCTGTTTTTT

v_call: TRBV19
d_call: TRBD2
clone_size: -
j_call: TRBJ2-5
cdr3_aa: CASSILGLAGGTQYF
cdr3_nt: TGTGCCAGTAGTATTCTGGGGCTAGCGGGAGGGACCCAGTACTTC

v_call: TRBV6-6
d_call: -
clone_size: -
j_call: TRBJ2-6
cdr3_aa: CASSLLLSGANVLTF
cdr3_nt: -

v_call: TRBV30
d_call: TRBD1
clone_size: -
j_call: TRBJ1-4
cdr3_aa: CAWTTGTGFEKLFF
cdr3_nt: TGTGCCTGGACCACTGGGACAGGGTTTGAAAAACTGTTTTTT

v_call: TRBV2
d_call: -
clone_size: -
j_call: TRBJ2-1
cdr3_aa: CASSEALKRGTYNEQFF
cdr3_nt: TGTGCCAGCAGTGAAGCGCTTAAGAGGGGAACCTACAATGAGCAGTTCTTC

v_call: TRBV10-2
d_call: -
clone_size: -
j_call: TRBJ2-4
cdr3_aa: CASRETGFNLAKNIQYF
cdr3_nt: TGCGCCAGCAGGGAGACAGGTTTTAACCTAGCCAAAAACATTCAGTACTTC

v_call: TRBV19
d_call: TRBD2
clone_size: once
j_call: TRBJ2-1
cdr3_aa: CASGTSGRSSYNEQFF
cdr3_nt: TGTGCCAGTGGGACTAGCGGGCGCAGCTCCTACAATGAGCAGTTCTTC

v_call: TRBV28
d_call: TRBD2
clone_size: -
j_call: TRBJ2-2
cdr3_aa: CASTIRLRTSGRGTGELFF
cdr3_nt: TGTGCCAGCACCATCAGACTACGGACTAGCGGGAGAGGCACCGGGGAGCTGTTTTTT

v_call: TRBV6-4
d_call: -
clone_size: -
j_call: TRBJ2-7
cdr3_aa: CASSDTPYEQYF
cdr3_nt: TGTGCCAGCAGTGACACCCCCTACGAGCAGTACTTC

v_call: TRBV5-1
d_call: TRBD2
clone_size: -
j_call: TRBJ2-3
cdr3_aa: CASRGTSGRRGTDTQYF
cdr3_nt: TGCGCCAGCAGAGGGACTAGCGGTCGTAGGGGCACAGATACGCAGTATTTT

v_call: TRBV6-5
d_call: -
clone_size: -
j_call: TRBJ1-2
cdr3_aa: CASSSTGTYGYTF
cdr3_nt: TGTGCCAGCAGCTCCACAGGGACCTATGGCTACACCTTC

v_call: TRBV10-2
d_call: -
clone_size: -
j_call: TRBJ2-5
cdr3_aa: CASRSGGETQYF
cdr3_nt: TGCGCCAGCAGGTCAGGCGGAGAGACCCAGTACTTC

v_call: TRBV9
d_call: -
clone_size: -
j_call: TRBJ2-2
cdr3_aa: CASSVRSGELFF
cdr3_nt: TGTGCCAGCAGCGTTAGGTCCGGGGAGCTGTTTTTT

v_call: TRBV6-1
d_call: TRBD2
clone_size: once
j_call: TRBJ2-1
cdr3_aa: CASSEGLTRGGEQFF
cdr3_nt: TGTGCCAGCAGCGAGGGACTAACCCGTGGAGGCGAGCAGTTCTTC

v_call: TRBV28
d_call: -
clone_size: -
j_call: TRBJ2-7
cdr3_aa: CASTHTSLEQYF
cdr3_nt: TGTGCCAGCACCCACACGAGTCTCGAGCAGTACTTC

v_call: TRBV6-5
d_call: -
clone_size: once
j_call: TRBJ1-1
cdr3_aa: CASSYQGGTEAFF
cdr3_nt: TGTGCCAGCAGTTACCAAGGGGGGACTGAAGCTTTCTTT

v_call: TRBV25-1
d_call: -
clone_size: -
j_call: TRBJ1-1
cdr3_aa: CASRRGVISNTEAFF
cdr3_nt: TGTGCCAGCAGGCGTGGGGTTATTAGCAACACTGAAGCTTTCTTT

v_call: TRBV25-1
d_call: -
clone_size: -
j_call: TRBJ1-2
cdr3_aa: CASSESRGQSNYGYTF
cdr3_nt: TGTGCCAGCAGTGAATCGCGGGGCCAGTCTAACTATGGCTACACCTTC

v_call: TRBV4-3
d_call: -
clone_size: -
j_call: TRBJ2-4
cdr3_aa: CASSSGTTASIQYF
cdr3_nt: TGCGCCAGCAGCTCAGGGACGACCGCCTCGATTCAGTACTTC

v_call: TRBV28
d_call: TRBD2
clone_size: -
j_call: TRBJ2-2
cdr3_aa: CASSLGLAGGSTGELFF
cdr3_nt: TGTGCCAGCAGTTTAGGGCTAGCGGGAGGGTCAACCGGGGAGCTGTTTTTT

v_call: TRBV7-2
d_call: TRBD2
clone_size: -
j_call: TRBJ2-3
cdr3_aa: CASSSKGTSGVSTDTQYF
cdr3_nt: TGTGCCAGCAGCTCAAAGGGGACTAGCGGAGTTAGCACAGATACGCAGTATTTT

v_call: TRBV10-3
d_call: -
clone_size: -
j_call: TRBJ1-2
cdr3_aa: CAISEPGEGSYGYTF
cdr3_nt: TGTGCCATCAGTGAACCCGGGGAGGGAAGTTATGGCTACACCTTC